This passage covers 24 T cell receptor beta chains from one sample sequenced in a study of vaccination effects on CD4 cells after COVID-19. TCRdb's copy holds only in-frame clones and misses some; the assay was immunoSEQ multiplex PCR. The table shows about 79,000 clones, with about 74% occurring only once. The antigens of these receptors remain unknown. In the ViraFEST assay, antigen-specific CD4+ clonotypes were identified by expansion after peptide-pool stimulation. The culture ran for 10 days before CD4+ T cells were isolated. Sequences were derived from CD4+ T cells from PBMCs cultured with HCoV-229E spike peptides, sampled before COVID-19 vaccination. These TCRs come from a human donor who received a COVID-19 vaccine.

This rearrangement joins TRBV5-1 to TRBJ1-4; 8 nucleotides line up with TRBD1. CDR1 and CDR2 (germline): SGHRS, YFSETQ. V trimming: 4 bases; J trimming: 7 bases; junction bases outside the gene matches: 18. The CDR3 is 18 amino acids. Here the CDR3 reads CASSPYIGQGTVGEKLFF. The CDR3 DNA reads TGCGCCAGCAGCCCATATATTGGACAGGGTACGGTGGGTGAAAAACTGTTTTTT.

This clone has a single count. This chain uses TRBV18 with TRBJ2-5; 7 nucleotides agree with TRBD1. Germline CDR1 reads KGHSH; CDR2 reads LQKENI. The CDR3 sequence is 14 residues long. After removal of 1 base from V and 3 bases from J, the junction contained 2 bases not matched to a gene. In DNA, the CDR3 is TGTGCCAGCTCACCACTAACAGGGGAAGAGACCCAGTACTTC. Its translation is CASSPLTGEETQYF. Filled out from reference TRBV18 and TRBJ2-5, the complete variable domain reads NAGVMQNPRHLVRRRGQEARLRCSPMKGHSHVYWYRQLPEEGLKFMVYLQKENIIDESGMPKERFSAEFPKEGPSILRIQQVVRGDSAAYFCASSPLTGEETQYFGPGTRLLVL.

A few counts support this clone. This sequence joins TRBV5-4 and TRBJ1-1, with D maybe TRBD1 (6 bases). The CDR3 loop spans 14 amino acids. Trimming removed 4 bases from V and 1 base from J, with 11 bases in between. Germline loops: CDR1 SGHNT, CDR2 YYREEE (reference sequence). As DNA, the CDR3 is TGTGCCAGCAGCAGGGACACACAGAACACTGAAGCTTTCTTT. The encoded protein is CASSRDTQNTEAFF.

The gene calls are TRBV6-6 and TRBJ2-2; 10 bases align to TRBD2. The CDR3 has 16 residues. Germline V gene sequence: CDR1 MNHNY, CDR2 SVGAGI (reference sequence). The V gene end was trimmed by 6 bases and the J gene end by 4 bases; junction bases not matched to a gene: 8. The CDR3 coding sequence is TGTGCCAGCAGAAAGAGCGGGGGGGCCGTCACCGGGGAGCTGTTTTTT. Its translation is CASRKSGGAVTGELFF.

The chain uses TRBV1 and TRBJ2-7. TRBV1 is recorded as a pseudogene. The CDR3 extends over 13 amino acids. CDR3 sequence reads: CTSSQGTNYEQYV. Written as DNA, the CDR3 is TGCACCAGCAGCCAGGGGACCAATTACGAGCAGTACGTC.

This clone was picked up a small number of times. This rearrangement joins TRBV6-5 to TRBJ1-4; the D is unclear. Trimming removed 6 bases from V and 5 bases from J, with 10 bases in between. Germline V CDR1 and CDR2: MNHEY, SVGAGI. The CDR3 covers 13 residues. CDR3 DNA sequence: TGTGCCAGCAGGGGCTACCTCAATGAAAAACTGTTTTTT. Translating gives CASRGYLNEKLFF.

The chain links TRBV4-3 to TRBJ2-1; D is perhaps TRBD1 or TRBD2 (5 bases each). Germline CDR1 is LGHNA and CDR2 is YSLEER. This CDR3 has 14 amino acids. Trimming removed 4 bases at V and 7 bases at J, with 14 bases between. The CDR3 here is CASSPVGDTNEQFF. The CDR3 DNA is TGCGCCAGCAGCCCCGTGGGGGATACTAATGAGCAGTTCTTC.

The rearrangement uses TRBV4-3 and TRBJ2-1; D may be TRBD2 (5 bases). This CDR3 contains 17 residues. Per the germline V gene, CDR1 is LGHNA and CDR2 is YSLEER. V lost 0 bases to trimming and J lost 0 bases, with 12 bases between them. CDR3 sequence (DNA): TGCGCCAGCAGCCAAGATCGAGGGCTGAGCTCCTACAATGAGCAGTTCTTC. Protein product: CASSQDRGLSSYNEQFF.

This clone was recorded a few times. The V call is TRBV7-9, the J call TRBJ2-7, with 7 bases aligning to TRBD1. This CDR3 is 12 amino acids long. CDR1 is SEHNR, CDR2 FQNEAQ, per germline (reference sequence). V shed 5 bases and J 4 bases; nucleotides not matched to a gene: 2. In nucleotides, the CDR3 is TGTGCCAGCAGCCGACAGGGTTACGAGCAGTACGTC. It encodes CASSRQGYEQYV.

In nucleotides, the CDR3 is TGTGCCAGTAGGCTTACTACTTTGAGCTCTGGAAACACCATATATTTT. It translates to CASRLTTLSSGNTIYF. This sequence joins TRBV19 and TRBJ1-3; no reliable D call. Germline values: CDR1 LNHDA, CDR2 SQIVND (reference sequence). V gave up 6 bases and J gave up 0 bases, with 15 bases separating them. The CDR3 contains 16 residues.

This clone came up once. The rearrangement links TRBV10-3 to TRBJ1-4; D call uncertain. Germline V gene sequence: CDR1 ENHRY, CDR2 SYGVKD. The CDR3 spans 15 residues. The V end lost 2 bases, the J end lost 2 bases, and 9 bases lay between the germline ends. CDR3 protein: CAISEAEKTNEKLFF. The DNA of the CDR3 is TGTGCCATCAGTGAGGCCGAGAAGACTAATGAAAAACTGTTTTTT.

The CDR3 loop is CASSDRDGGTDTQYF. CDR3 DNA sequence: TGTGCCAGCAGTGATCGAGACGGAGGCACAGATACGCAGTATTTT. V and J are TRBV2 and TRBJ2-3; no clear D gene. V lost 3 bases and J 1 base, leaving 11 bases between the germline ends. Germline V gene data show CDR1 as SNHLY and CDR2 as FYNNEI. The CDR3 totals 15 residues.

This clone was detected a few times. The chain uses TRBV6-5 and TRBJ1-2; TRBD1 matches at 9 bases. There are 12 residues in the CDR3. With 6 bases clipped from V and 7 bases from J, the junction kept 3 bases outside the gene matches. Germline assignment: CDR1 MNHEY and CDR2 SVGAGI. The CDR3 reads CASRQGAGGYTF. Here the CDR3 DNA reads TGTGCCAGCAGACAGGGGGCCGGTGGCTACACCTTC.

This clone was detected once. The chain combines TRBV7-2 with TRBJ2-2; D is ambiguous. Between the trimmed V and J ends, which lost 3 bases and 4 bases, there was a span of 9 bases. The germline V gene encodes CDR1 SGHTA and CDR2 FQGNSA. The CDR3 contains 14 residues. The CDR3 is CASSFMGSTGELFF. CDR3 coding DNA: TGTGCCAGCAGCTTCATGGGATCCACCGGGGAGCTGTTTTTT.

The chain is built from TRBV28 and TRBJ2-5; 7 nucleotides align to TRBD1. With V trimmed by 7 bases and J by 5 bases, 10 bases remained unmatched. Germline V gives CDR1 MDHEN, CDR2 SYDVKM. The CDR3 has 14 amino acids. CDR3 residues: CASNIQGLEETQYF. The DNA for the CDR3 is TGTGCCAGCAACATACAGGGGTTGGAGGAGACCCAGTACTTC. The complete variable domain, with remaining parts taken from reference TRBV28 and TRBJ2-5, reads DVKVTQSSRYLVKRTGEKVFLECVQDMDHENMFWYRQDPGLGLRLIYFSYDVKMKEKGDIPEGYSVSREKKERFSLILESASTNQTSMYLCASNIQGLEETQYFGPGTRLLVL.

The chain's CDR3 is CASSQGPNQPQHF. The CDR3, as DNA: TGCGCCAGCAGCCAAGGACCAAATCAGCCCCAGCATTTT. J is TRBJ1-5 and V is TRBV4-3; D not resolved. The V gene lost 1 base and the J gene lost 4 bases, with 5 bases spanning the gap. The CDR3 runs 13 residues. Germline V gene lookup returns CDR1 LGHNA and CDR2 YSLEER.

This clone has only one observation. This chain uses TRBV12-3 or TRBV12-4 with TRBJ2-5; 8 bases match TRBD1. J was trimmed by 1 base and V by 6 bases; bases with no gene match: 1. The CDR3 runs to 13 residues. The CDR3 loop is CASRGQAQETQYF. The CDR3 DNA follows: TGTGCCAGCAGGGGACAGGCCCAAGAGACCCAGTACTTC.

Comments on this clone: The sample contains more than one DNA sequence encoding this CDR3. CDR3 in DNA: TGCGCCAGCAGCTTGGGAATGGATCAGCCCCAGCATTTT. Protein product: CASSLGMDQPQHF. This chain joins TRBV5-1 and TRBJ1-5, with no clear D. The CDR3 has 13 residues. V lost 0 bases and J 5 bases, leaving 6 bases between the germline ends. Germline V gene lookup returns CDR1 SGHRS and CDR2 YFSETQ.

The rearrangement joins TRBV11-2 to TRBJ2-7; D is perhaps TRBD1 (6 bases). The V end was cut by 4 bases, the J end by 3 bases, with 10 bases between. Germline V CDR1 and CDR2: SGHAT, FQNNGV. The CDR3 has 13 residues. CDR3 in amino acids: CASSSGTLYEQYV. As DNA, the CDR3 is TGTGCCAGCAGCTCCGGGACACTCTACGAGCAGTACGTC.

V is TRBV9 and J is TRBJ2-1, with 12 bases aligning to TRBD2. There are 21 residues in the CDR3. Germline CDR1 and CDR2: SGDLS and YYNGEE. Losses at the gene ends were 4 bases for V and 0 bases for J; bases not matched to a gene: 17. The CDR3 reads CASSPRSGLAGLKSSYNEQFF. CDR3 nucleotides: TGTGCCAGCAGCCCTCGTTCGGGACTAGCGGGTCTCAAGAGCTCCTACAATGAGCAGTTCTTC.

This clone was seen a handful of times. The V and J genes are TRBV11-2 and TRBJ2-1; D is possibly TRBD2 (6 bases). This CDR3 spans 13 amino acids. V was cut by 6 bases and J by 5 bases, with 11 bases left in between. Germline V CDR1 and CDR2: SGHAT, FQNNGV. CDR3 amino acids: CASRTTSHNEQFF. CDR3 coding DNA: TGTGCCAGCAGAACTACTAGCCACAATGAGCAGTTCTTC.

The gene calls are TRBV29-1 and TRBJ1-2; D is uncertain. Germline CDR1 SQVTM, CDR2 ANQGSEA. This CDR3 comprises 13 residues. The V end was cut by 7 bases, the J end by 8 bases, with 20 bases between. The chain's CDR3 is CSGVFRESRGYTF. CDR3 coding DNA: TGCAGCGGTGTCTTTAGGGAATCGCGAGGCTACACCTTC.

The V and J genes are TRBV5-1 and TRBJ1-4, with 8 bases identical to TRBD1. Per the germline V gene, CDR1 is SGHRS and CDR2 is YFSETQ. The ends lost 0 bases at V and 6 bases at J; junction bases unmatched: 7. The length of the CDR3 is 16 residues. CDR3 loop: CASSLGFQGADEKLFF. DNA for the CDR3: TGCGCCAGCAGCTTGGGTTTTCAGGGGGCAGATGAAAAACTGTTTTTT.

The CDR3 DNA is TGTGCCAGCAGTTACTCGATGATCACAGATACGCAGTATTTT. Protein: CASSYSMITDTQYF. The chain recombines TRBV6-5 with TRBJ2-3; unclear D gene. Germline CDR1 reads MNHEY; CDR2 reads SVGAGI. Trimming removed 0 bases at V and 2 bases at J, with 6 bases between. This CDR3 region has 14 residues.